The T cell receptor beta chain under discussion was sequenced for a study of beta chain features in type 1 diabetes. Study-level results: When VDJ junctions were examined, type 1 diabetes patients showed fewer insertions and more deletions. In comparison with healthy donors, patients had naive, central memory and Treg TCRB repertoires that appeared more similar.

The ends lost 7 bases at V and 5 bases at J; junction bases unmatched: 10. The CDR3 consists of 14 residues. Germline V gives CDR1 ENHRY, CDR2 SYGVKD. There are a few counts of this clone. Its specificity is not known. The authors reverse transcribed all of the isolated RNA, so sequencing captured expressed TCRB transcripts. Assay used: immunoSEQ multiplex PCR; TCRdb lists only in-frame clones, some missing. The data contain about 620,000 clones, 15% to 18% of them seen just once; the ten biggest clones take up 0.07% to 0.095%. The V and J genes are TRBV10-3 and TRBJ2-5; 7 bases are a match to TRBD1. The source of this sequence is a man between 18 and 35 years old in good health. The sample taken for sequencing was naive CD4+ T cells from blood. The CDR3 bases are TGTGCCATCAAAAGGGAGACAGGGATCGAGACCCAGTACTTC. This codes for CAIKRETGIETQYF.